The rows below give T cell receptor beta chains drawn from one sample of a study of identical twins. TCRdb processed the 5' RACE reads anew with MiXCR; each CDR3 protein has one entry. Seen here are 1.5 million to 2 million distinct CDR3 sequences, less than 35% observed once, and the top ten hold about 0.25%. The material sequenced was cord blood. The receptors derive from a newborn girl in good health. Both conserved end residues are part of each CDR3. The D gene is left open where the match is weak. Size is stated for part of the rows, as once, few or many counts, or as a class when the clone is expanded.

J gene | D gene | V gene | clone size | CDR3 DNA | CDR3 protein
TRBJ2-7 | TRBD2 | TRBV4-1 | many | TGCGCCAGCAGCCAAGATCCGGGAGGAACCTACGAGCAGTACTTC | CASSQDPGGTYEQYF
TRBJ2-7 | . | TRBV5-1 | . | TGCGCCAGCAGCTTCGACTCATCGGAACCCTCCTACGAGCAGTACTTC | CASSFDSSEPSYEQYF
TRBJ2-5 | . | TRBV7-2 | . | TGTGCCAGCAGCTTAGAGGTGCGCGTCCAAGAGACCCAGTACTTC | CASSLEVRVQETQYF
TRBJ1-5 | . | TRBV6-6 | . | TGTGCCAGCAGTTACAACAGTCCCAATCAGCCCCAGCATTTT | CASSYNSPNQPQHF
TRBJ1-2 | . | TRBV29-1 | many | TGCAGCGTTGAGGCAGGGGTTGAGTATGGCTACACCTTC | CSVEAGVEYGYTF
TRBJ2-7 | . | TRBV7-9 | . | TGTGCCAGCAGCTCCAATGTTTGGGAGCAGTACTTC | CASSSNVWEQYF
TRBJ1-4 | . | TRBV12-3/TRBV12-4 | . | TGTGCCAGCTGGGGCCGTGAAGAAAAACTGTTTTTT | CASWGREEKLFF
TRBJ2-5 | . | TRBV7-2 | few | TGTGCCAGCAGCTTCCCAGGGAGGATAGAGACCCAGTACTTC | CASSFPGRIETQYF
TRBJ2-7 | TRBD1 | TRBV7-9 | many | TGTGCCAGCAGCTTAGCGACAGGGGGGCTCTACGAGCAGTACTTC | CASSLATGGLYEQYF
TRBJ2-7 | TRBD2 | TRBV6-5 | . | TGTGCCAGTAGCGGGAGCTTTGGGTACGAGCAGTACTTC | CASSGSFGYEQYF
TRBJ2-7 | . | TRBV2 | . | TGTGCCGGCAGTGAAGCGAAGTGGGGGAGCTCCTACGAGCAGTACTTC | CAGSEAKWGSSYEQYF
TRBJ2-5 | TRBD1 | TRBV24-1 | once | TGTGCCACCAGTGACTCGACAGGGGGCGCCTTTTATGAGACCCAGTACTTC | CATSDSTGGAFYETQYF
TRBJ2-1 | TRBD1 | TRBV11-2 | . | TGTGCCAGCAGCTTAGCGCGACAGGGGGTCCCACCTTACAATGAGCAGTTCTTC | CASSLARQGVPPYNEQFF
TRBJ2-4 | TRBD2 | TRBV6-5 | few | TGTGCCAGCAGTTACTCCCCTAGCGGGTTAGCCAAAAACATTCAGTACTTC | CASSYSPSGLAKNIQYF
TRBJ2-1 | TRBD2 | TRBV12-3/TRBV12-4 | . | TGTGCCAGCAGTTTACGACTAGCGGGAGTACCCGAGCAGTTCTTC | CASSLRLAGVPEQFF
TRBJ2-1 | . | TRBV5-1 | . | TGCGCCAGCAGCTTGGCCGAGGGCGGGCAGTTCTTC | CASSLAEGGQFF
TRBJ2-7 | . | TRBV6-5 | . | TGTGCCAGCAGTTACTCAGGGGCCTTGAGCTCCTACGAGCAGTACTTC | CASSYSGALSSYEQYF
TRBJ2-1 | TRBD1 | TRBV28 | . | TGTGCCAGCAGTCCCCGACAGGGCAAATCCTACAATGAGCAGTTCTTC | CASSPRQGKSYNEQFF
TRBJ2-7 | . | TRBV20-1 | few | TGCAGTGCTAGAGATCTTACGAGCTACGAGCAGTACTTC | CSARDLTSYEQYF
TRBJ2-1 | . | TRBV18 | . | TGTGCCAGCTCACCACGGGACTCACAAGAGACCCAGTTCTTC | CASSPRDSQETQFF
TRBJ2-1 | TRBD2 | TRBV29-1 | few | TGCAGCGCCCAGGCTACTAGCGGGAGGTCGTGGAATGAGCAGTTCTTC | CSAQATSGRSWNEQFF
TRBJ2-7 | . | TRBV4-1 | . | TGCGCCAGCAGCCAAGGACCAGCGCCGTTTTCCTACGAGCAGTACTTC | CASSQGPAPFSYEQYF
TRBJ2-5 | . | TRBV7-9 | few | TGTGCCAGCAGCCCAAGCCGAGGAGAGCAGTACTTC | CASSPSRGEQYF
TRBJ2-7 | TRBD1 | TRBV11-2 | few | TGTGCCAGCAGCTTACCGGACAGGCGCTCCTACGAGCAGTACTTC | CASSLPDRRSYEQYF
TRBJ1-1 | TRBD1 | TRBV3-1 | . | TGTGCCAGCAGCCAAGCCCTCGGACAGGGCGACACTGAAGCTTTCTTT | CASSQALGQGDTEAFF
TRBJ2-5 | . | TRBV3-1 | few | TGTGCCAGCAGCCAAGATCCCCGACTAGGAGGGGGAGAGACCCAGTACTTC | CASSQDPRLGGGETQYF
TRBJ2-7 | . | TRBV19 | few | TGTGCCAGTAGTCCCGACAGGTCCTACGATCAGTACTTC | CASSPDRSYDQYF
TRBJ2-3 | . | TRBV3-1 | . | TGTGCCAGCAGCCAATACCCCCATACGCAGTATTTT | CASSQYPHTQYF
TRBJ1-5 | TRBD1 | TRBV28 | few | TGTGCCAGCAGTTTGTCGGGACAGGGGATCCCCTTTAGCAATCAGCCCCAGCATTTT | CASSLSGQGIPFSNQPQHF
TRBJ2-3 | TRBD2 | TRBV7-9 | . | TGTGCCAGCAGCTTATTTACCAGCGGGGGGGCAGATACGCAGTATTTT | CASSLFTSGGADTQYF
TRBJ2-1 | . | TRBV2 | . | TGTGCCAGCAGTGATTTCCGAGGGACTGGTAAATCCTACAATGAGCAGTTCTTC | CASSDFRGTGKSYNEQFF
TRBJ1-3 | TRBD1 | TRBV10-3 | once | TGTGCCACCCGACAGGGGGCTGGAAACACCATATATTTT | CATRQGAGNTIYF
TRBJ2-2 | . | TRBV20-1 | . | TGCAGTGCTAGACGGCGCGTTACCACCGGGGAGCTGTTTTTT | CSARRRVTTGELFF
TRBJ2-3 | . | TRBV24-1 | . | TGTGCCACCAGTGATACAGGGACAGATACGCAGTATTTT | CATSDTGTDTQYF
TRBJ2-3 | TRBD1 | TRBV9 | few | TGTGCCAGCAGCGTAGATGTGACGGGACAGGGCCCAGATACGCAGTATTTT | CASSVDVTGQGPDTQYF
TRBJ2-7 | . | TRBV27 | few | TGTGCCAGCAGTTTATTAATTGGACAGAGCTACGAGCAGTACTTC | CASSLLIGQSYEQYF
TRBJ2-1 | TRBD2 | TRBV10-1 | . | TGCGCCAGCAGTGACCGGGGGGGCAATGGGCATAAGTTCTTC | CASSDRGGNGHKFF
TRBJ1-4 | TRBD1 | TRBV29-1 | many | TGCAGCGTTGAAGATCCCGGACAGGGGAGTGAAAAACTGTTTTTT | CSVEDPGQGSEKLFF
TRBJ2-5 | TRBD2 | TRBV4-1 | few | TGCGCCAGCAGCCAAGAAGGACTAGCGGGAGAAGAGACCCAGTACTTC | CASSQEGLAGEETQYF
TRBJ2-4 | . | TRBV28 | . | TGTGCCAGCGGACCAAGTGTCGCCATTCAGTACTTC | CASGPSVAIQYF
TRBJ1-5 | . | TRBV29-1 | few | TGCAGCTCCGAGAGGGATCAGCCCCAGCATTTT | CSSERDQPQHF
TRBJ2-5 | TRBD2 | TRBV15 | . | TGTGCCACCAGCAGAGATAGCGGGAGGAACAATGAGCAGTACTTC | CATSRDSGRNNEQYF
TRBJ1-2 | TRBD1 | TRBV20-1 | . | TGCAGTGCCCCACAGGGGGACTCCTATGGCTACACCTTC | CSAPQGDSYGYTF
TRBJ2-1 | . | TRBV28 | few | TGTGCCAGCACTCGAGCCTCCTACAATGAGCAGTTCTTC | CASTRASYNEQFF
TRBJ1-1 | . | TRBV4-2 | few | TGTGCCAGCAGCCTGCAACAGCCTGACACTGAAGCTTTCTTT | CASSLQQPDTEAFF
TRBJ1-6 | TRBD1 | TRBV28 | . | TGTGCCAGCAGGGGACAGAATAATTCACCCCTCCACTTT | CASRGQNNSPLHF